This TCR beta chain originates from a study of blood T cell repertoires in COVID-19. Study as a whole: PBMCs, B-cell-depleted T cells, or T cells were the source of the cDNA or gDNA that made up the material.

Original handling: Using reference gene primer amplification, nucleated cell counts were estimated. This table comes from immunoSEQ multiplex PCR, and its TCRdb copy is limited to in-frame clones, with some not included. V and J calls and clone size are given by that table; D and trimming were obtained from the DNA. The sample consists of more than 250,000 clones, around 88% of them appearing once. Input material: PBMCs or T cells enriched from blood (not recorded which). This TCR was sampled from a woman between 40 and 55 years old with acute COVID-19.

The DNA of the CDR3 is TGTGCCAGCAGTTTCGGAGCGGGAGGAGTCTACGAGCAGTACTTC. It specifies CASSFGAGGVYEQYF. This chain joins TRBV27 and TRBJ2-7, with TRBD2 identical over 9 bases. This CDR3 has 15 amino acids. V shed 3 bases, J shed 3 bases, and the junction held 6 bases outside the gene matches. CDR1 is MNHEY, CDR2 SMNVEV, per germline (reference sequence).